This TCR beta chain came from a study of cytomegalovirus exposure and HLA in healthy donors. Overall study findings and caveats: For TCR beta chains, V- and J-gene trimming was later linked to a missense DCLRE1C variant. Reports state that TCR beta sequences accurately predicted most subjects' HLA-A and HLA-B alleles. Later findings reportedly placed an Asian-associated ancestry cluster below the approximately 620-donor mean for N-insertions.

In the PCR, 60 Vbeta and 13 Jbeta primers were used. The protocol was immunoSEQ multiplex PCR, while the TCRdb copy is restricted to in-frame clones and leaves out a portion. This table holds some 160,000 clones, 80% to 85% found once. To note about this clone: Its antigen is undetermined.

The CDR3 extends over 16 amino acids. Unmatched junction bases numbered 10, after V lost 5 bases and J lost 2 bases. Germline-derived CDR1 and CDR2 are SGHTA and FQGTGA. The chain uses TRBV7-3 and TRBJ2-3, with 7 nucleotides matching TRBD2. The sequence came from a boy aged 2 to 10 in good health and CMV-seronegative. The sequenced material came from PBMCs. CDR3 amino acids: CASSVAGTSATDTQYF. The CDR3 nucleotides are TGTGCCAGCAGCGTTGCCGGAACTAGCGCCACAGATACGCAGTATTTT.